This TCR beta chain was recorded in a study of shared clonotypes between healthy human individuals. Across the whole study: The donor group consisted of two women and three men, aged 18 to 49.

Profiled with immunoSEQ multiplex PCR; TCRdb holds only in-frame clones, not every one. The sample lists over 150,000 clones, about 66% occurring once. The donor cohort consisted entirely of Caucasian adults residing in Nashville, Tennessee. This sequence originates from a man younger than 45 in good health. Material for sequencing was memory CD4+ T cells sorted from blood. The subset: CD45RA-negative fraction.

The CDR3: CASSIKGTVGGYTF. The CDR3 DNA follows: TGTGCCAGCAGCATAAAGGGGACAGTTGGTGGCTACACCTTC. The chain uses TRBV7-9 and TRBJ1-2; the match to TRBD1 covers 7 bases. V lost 5 bases, J lost 7 bases, and 10 bases stayed unmatched. Germline loops: CDR1 SEHNR, CDR2 FQNEAQ (reference sequence). The CDR3 contains 14 residues.